The entry below gives a single T cell receptor beta chain sequence along with its context. The data originate from a study of blood T cell repertoires in COVID-19. Study-wide background: Collection of acute and convalescent COVID-19 samples took place in the United States, Italy and Spain. The cDNA or gDNA used as material had been derived from T cells, B-cell-depleted T cells, or PBMCs.

This CDR3 region has 16 residues. The V and J ends lost 0 bases and 3 bases, in that order; junction bases with no gene match: 4. Germline assignment: CDR1 SGHNT and CDR2 YYREEE (reference sequence). Sequencing was performed with immunoSEQ multiplex PCR; in TCRdb, only in-frame clones are kept and a portion is missing. Of roughly 100,000 clones in the sample, about 90% were seen once. The specimen was peripheral blood. This clonotype originated in a man aged 45-65 years with acute or convalescent COVID-19. The V call is TRBV5-4, the J call TRBJ2-3; 10 nucleotides agree with TRBD2. CDR3 DNA: TGTGCCAGCAGCTTGGCTAGCGGGAGTCGTACAGATACGCAGTATTTT. It yields the protein CASSLASGSRTDTQYF.